Following are 10 T cell receptor beta chains from one sample sequenced in a study of beta chain features in type 1 diabetes (dated by TCRdb to the late 2010s). General conclusions and limits of the study: In all four CD4+ subsets, TCRB CDR3 length was moderately but significantly shorter in type 1 diabetes patients.

For these receptors, no antigen is known. The library was built by means of the immunoSEQ multiplex PCR assay. The High Capacity cDNA Reverse Transcription Kit was used to reverse transcribe all of the isolated RNA, meaning that expressed TCRB transcripts were what got sequenced. Imported from immuneACCESS, the table was reduced by TCRdb to in-frame sequences with V and J called. These copies leave out some clones; in studies compared against another copy, an unresolved V gene accounts for under half, and the cause of the remainder is not known. For this sample there are 300,000 or so clones; roughly an eighth appear just once. Clones ranked in the top ten supply 0.015% to 0.02% of the sample. Sample: naive CD4+ T cells from blood. Sample cell subset or site, as interpreted from the label and publication: true naive CD4+ T cells. The receptors shown here come from a man in his thirties or forties with type 1 diabetes.

The count of this clone is one. The gene calls are TRBV5-6 and TRBJ2-1, with D perhaps matching TRBD2 (6 bases). With 4 bases removed from V and 6 bases from J, the gap between germline ends came to 14 bases. Germline V lookup: CDR1 SGHDT, CDR2 YYEEEE. The CDR3 has 14 amino acids. Written as DNA, the CDR3 is TGTGCCAGCAGCCTGGGGGAGGTATTCAATGAGCAGTTCTTC. Translated, it gives CASSLGEVFNEQFF.

This clone was seen a handful of times. The rearrangement joins TRBV7-3 to TRBJ2-1; D uncertain. V was shortened by 8 bases and J by 5 bases, with 13 bases between the two germline ends. The germline CDR1 and CDR2 sequences are SGHTA and FQGTGA. The CDR3 is 13 residues long. The CDR3 DNA sequence: TGTGCCAGCCGCCCGGCTAGTAACAATGAGCAGTTCTTC. This sequence encodes CASRPASNNEQFF.

In its sample, this clone was seen a few times. Here the CDR3 reads CASSFAVQGEAFF. In DNA form, the CDR3 reads TGCGCCAGCAGCTTTGCGGTACAGGGTGAAGCTTTCTTT. The chain has TRBV5-1 and TRBJ1-1; maybe TRBD1 (6 bases). This CDR3 spans 13 amino acids. Germline lookup yields CDR1 SGHRS and CDR2 YFSETQ. V lost 2 bases to trimming and J lost 7 bases, with 12 bases between them. Drawing the rest from reference TRBV5-1 and TRBJ1-1, the complete variable domain is KAGVTQTPRYLIKTRGQQVTLSCSPISGHRSVSWYQQTPGQGLQFLFEYFSETQRNKGNFPGRFSGRQFSNSRSEMNVSTLELGDSALYLCASSFAVQGEAFFGQGTRLTVV.

The chain recombines TRBV11-2 with TRBJ2-3; no reliable D call. This CDR3 is 13 amino acids long. From germline, CDR1 is SGHAT and CDR2 FQNNGV. Trimming stripped 5 bases from V and 6 bases from J, with 12 bases between. DNA of the CDR3: TGTGCCAGCAGCGAACAGTCCCCGGATACGCAGTATTTT. Encoded protein: CASSEQSPDTQYF.

On this clone itself: Other DNA sequences from this sample encode an identical CDR3 as well. The rearrangement joins TRBV7-2 to TRBJ2-1; TRBD1 aligns across 8 bases. Germline CDR1 is SGHTA and CDR2 is FQGNSA. This CDR3 region has 15 residues. V gave up 1 base and J gave up 4 bases; unmatched junction bases: 3. The CDR3 sequence is CASSLGQGSYNEQFF. The CDR3 DNA follows: TGTGCCAGCAGCTTAGGACAGGGGAGTTACAATGAGCAGTTCTTC.

Worth noting for this clone: This specimen includes other DNA sequences encoding the same CDR3. This chain joins TRBV11-2 and TRBJ2-3; TRBD2 might be the D (6 bases). This CDR3 has 13 amino acids. In germline, CDR1 is SGHAT, CDR2 FQNNGV. V was clipped by 1 base and J by 4 bases, with 6 bases between them. The CDR3 DNA follows: TGTGCCAGCAGCTTAGCGGGAGCAGATACGCAGTATTTT. It translates to CASSLAGADTQYF.

This rearrangement joins TRBV4-3 to TRBJ1-2, with TRBD1 matching over 8 bases. Trimming at V came to 0 bases and at J to 5 bases, leaving 11 bases not matched to a gene. Germline CDR1 and CDR2: LGHNA and YSLEER. This CDR3 spans 17 amino acids. As DNA, the CDR3 is TGCGCCAGCAGCCAAGAGACGACCCAGACAGGGGCGTATGGCTACACCTTC. The encoded protein is CASSQETTQTGAYGYTF.

The V call is TRBV7-2, the J call TRBJ2-1; D uncertain. Per the germline V gene, CDR1 is SGHTA and CDR2 is FQGNSA. V was pared by 3 bases and J by 4 bases, with 4 bases between. CDR3 length: 12 amino acids. The CDR3 protein is CASSLRYNEQFF. The CDR3 DNA reads TGTGCCAGCAGCTTGAGGTACAATGAGCAGTTCTTC.

The gene calls are TRBV28 and TRBJ1-1, with a weak D call TRBD1 (5 bases). V lost 1 base, J lost 2 bases, and 11 bases lay in between. CDR1 is MDHEN and CDR2 is SYDVKM in the germline V gene. The CDR3 runs 15 residues. This CDR3 is CASSLSDRPNTEAFF. The CDR3 DNA reads as TGTGCCAGCAGTTTATCTGACAGACCAAACACTGAAGCTTTCTTT.

This sequence joins TRBV4-1 and TRBJ2-5, with D tentatively TRBD2 (5 bases). Trimming took 1 base from V and 1 from J, leaving 10 bases between them. This CDR3 has 15 amino acids. CDR1 and CDR2 from the germline V gene are MGHRA and YSYEKL. CDR3 in amino acids: CASSQVGVFQETQYF. The CDR3 DNA is TGCGCCAGCAGCCAAGTCGGGGTGTTCCAAGAGACCCAGTACTTC.